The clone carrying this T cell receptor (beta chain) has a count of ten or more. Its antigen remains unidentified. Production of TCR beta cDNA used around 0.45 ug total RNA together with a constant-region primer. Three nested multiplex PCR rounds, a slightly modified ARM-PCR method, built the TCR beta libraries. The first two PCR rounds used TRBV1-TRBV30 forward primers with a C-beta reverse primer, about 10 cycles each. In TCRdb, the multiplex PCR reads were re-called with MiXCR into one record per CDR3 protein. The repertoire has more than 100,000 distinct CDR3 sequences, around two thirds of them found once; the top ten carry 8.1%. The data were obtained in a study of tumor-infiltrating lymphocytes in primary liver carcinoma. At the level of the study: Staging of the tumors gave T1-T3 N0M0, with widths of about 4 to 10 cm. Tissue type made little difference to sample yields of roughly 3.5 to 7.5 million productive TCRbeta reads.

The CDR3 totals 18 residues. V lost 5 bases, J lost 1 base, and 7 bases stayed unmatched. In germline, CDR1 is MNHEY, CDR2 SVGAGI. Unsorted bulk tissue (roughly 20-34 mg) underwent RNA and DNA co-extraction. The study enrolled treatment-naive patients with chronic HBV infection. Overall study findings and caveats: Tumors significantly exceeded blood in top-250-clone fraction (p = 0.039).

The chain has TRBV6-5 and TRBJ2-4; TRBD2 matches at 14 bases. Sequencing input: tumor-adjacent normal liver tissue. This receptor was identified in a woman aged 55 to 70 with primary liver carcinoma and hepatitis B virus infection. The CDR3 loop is CASSGTSGSGIAKNIQYF. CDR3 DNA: TGTGCCAGCAGTGGGACTAGCGGGAGTGGTATTGCCAAAAACATTCAGTACTTC.